The clone carrying this T cell receptor beta chain was seen only once. The sample belongs to a study of type 1 and type 2 diabetes patients. The V end was cut by 6 bases, the J end by 1 base, with 14 bases between. Germline V gene sequence: CDR1 KGHSH, CDR2 LQKENI. This CDR3 is 15 amino acids long. Genomic DNA was the PCR template. Amplification of the beta chain CDR3 used 30 forward and 13 reverse multiplex primers. MiXCR, applied by TCRdb to the multiplex PCR reads, yields one record per CDR3 protein. The table shows about 250,000 distinct CDR3 sequences, with roughly 48% occurring only once. Sequenced input: peripheral blood mononuclear cells (PBMCs). The receptor comes from a man aged 18 to 30 with type 2 diabetes. The rearrangement links TRBV18 to TRBJ2-3; D is unresolved. Written as DNA, the CDR3 is TGTGCCAGCTCCCCAACTCACGACGGCACAGATACGCAGTATTTT. This sequence encodes CASSPTHDGTDTQYF.